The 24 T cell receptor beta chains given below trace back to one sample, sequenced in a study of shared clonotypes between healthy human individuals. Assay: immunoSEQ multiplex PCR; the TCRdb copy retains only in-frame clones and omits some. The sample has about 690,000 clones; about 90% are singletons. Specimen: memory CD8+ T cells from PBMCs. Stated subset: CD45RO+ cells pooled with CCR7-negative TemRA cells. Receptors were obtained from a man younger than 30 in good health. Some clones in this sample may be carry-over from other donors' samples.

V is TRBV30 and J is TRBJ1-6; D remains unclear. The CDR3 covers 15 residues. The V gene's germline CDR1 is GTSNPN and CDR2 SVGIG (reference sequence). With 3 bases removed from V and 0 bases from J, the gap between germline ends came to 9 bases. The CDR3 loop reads CAWSSRDSYNSPLHF. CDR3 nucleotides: TGTGCCTGGAGCTCTAGGGACTCCTATAATTCACCCCTCCACTTT.

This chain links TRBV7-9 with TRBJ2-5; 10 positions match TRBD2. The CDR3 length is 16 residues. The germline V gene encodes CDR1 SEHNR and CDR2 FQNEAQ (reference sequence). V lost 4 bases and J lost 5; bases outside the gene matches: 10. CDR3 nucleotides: TGTGCCAGCAGCTACCCTCCGCTAGCGGGAGAGGAGACCCAGTACTTC. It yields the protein CASSYPPLAGEETQYF.

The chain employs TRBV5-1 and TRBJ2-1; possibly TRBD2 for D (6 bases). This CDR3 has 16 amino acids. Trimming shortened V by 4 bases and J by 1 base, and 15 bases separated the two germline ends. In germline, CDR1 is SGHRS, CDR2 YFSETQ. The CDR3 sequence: CASSMGGFGSYNEQFF. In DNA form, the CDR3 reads TGCGCCAGCAGCATGGGAGGTTTTGGGTCCTACAATGAGCAGTTCTTC.

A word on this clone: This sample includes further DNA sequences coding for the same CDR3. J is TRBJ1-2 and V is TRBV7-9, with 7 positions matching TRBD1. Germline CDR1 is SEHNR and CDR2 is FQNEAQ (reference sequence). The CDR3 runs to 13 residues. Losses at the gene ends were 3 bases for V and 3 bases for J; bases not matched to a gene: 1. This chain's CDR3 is CASSLGTDYGYTF. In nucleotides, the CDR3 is TGTGCCAGCAGCTTGGGGACAGACTATGGCTACACCTTC.

In nucleotides, the CDR3 is TGTGCCACCAGCACCTTAGCGGGAGGGGAGGCAGATACGCAGTATTTT. It encodes CATSTLAGGEADTQYF. V gene TRBV15 combines with J gene TRBJ2-3; 11 nucleotides agree with TRBD2. Germline CDR1 is LNHNV and CDR2 is YYDKDF (reference sequence). Losses at the gene ends were 4 bases for V and 4 bases for J; bases not matched to a gene: 7. This CDR3 contains 16 residues.

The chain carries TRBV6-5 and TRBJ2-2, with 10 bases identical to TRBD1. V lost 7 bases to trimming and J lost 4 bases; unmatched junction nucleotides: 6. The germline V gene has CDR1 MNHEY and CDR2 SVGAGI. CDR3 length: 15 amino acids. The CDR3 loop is CASTDRQGATGELFF. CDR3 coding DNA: TGTGCCAGCACCGACCGACAGGGGGCCACCGGGGAGCTGTTTTTT.

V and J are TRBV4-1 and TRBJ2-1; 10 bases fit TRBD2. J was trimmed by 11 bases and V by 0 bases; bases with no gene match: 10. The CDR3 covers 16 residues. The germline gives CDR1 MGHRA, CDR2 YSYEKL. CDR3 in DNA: TGCGCCAGCAGCCAAGATGTCACCTCTAGCGGGAGTCAGCAGTTCTTC. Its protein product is CASSQDVTSSGSQQFF.

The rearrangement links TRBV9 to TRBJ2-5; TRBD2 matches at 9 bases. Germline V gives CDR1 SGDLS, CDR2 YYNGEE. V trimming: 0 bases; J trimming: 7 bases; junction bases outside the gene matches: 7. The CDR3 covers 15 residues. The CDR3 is CASSVGLGLAGTQYF. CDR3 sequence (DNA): TGTGCCAGCAGCGTAGGTTTGGGACTAGCAGGGACCCAGTACTTC.

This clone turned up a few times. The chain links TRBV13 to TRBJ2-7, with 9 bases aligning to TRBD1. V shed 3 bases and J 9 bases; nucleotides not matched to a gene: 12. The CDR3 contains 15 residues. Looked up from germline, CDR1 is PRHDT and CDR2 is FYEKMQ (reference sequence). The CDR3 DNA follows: TGTGCCAGCAGCTTTTCAATAAGGGACAGGGACGGGCAGTACTTC. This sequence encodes CASSFSIRDRDGQYF.

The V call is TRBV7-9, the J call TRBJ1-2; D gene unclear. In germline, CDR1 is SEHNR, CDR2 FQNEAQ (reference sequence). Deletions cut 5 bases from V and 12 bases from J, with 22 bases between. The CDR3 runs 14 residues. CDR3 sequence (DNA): TGTGCCAGCAGCCTCCTACCCTGGACTGCGGTCCACACCTTC. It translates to CASSLLPWTAVHTF.

CDR3 nucleotides: TGTGCCACCAGCAGAGTCTCAGGGTCAGATACGCAGTATTTT. This translates into CATSRVSGSDTQYF. The chain recombines TRBV15 with TRBJ2-3; possibly TRBD1 for D (5 bases). Germline lookup yields CDR1 LNHNV and CDR2 YYDKDF (reference sequence). V was shortened by 1 base and J by 4 bases, with 9 bases between the two germline ends. The CDR3 sequence is 14 residues long. The full variable domain, its missing parts supplied by reference TRBV15 and TRBJ2-3, is DAMVIQNPRYQVTQFGKPVTLSCSQTLNHNVMYWYQQKSSQAPKLLFHYYDKDFNNEADTPDNFQSRRPNTSFCFLDIRSPGLGDTAMYLCATSRVSGSDTQYFGPGTRLTVL.

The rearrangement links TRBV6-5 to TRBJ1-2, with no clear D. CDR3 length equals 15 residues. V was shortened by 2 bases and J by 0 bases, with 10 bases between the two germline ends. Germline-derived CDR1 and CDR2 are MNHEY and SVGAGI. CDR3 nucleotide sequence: TGTGCCAGCAGTTACGATCCAGAACCTAACTATGGCTACACCTTC. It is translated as CASSYDPEPNYGYTF.

CDR3 DNA sequence: TGTGCCAGCTCGGGACTACCGGCGGGGGAGCAGTACTTC. Translating gives CASSGLPAGEQYF. This sequence joins TRBV27 and TRBJ2-7, with TRBD2 matching 7 bases. CDR3 length: 13 amino acids. Germline V gene sequence: CDR1 MNHEY, CDR2 SMNVEV (reference sequence). The ends lost 8 bases at V and 7 bases at J; junction bases unmatched: 11.

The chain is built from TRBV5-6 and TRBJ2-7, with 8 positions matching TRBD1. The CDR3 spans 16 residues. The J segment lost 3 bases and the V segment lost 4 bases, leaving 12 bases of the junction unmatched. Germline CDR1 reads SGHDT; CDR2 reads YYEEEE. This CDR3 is CASSPRRTGQDYEQYF. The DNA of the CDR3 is TGTGCCAGCAGCCCCCGGCGGACAGGGCAAGACTACGAGCAGTACTTC.

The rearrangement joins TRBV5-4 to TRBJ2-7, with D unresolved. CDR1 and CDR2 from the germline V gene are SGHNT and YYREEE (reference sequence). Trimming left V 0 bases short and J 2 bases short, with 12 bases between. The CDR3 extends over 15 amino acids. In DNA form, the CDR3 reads TGTGCCAGCAGCTTGGGTTCTTGGAGTACCTACGAGCAGTACTTC. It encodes CASSLGSWSTYEQYF. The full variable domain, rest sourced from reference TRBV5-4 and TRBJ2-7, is ETGVTQSPTHLIKTRGQQVTLRCSSQSGHNTVSWYQQALGQGPQFIFQYYREEENGRGNFPPRFSGLQFPNYSSELNVNALELDDSALYLCASSLGSWSTYEQYFGPGTRLTVT.

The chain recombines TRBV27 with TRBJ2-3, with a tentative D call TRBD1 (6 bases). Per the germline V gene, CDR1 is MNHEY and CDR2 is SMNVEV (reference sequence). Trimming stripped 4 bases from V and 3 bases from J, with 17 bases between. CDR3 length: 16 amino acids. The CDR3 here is CASSSRITGLTDTQYF. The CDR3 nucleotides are TGTGCCAGCAGTTCGAGGATTACAGGGCTAACAGATACGCAGTATTTT.

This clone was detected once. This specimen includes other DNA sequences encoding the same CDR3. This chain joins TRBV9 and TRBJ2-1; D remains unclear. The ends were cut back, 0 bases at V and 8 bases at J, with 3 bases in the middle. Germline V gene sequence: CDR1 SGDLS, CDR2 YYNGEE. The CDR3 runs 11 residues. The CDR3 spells CASSVADEQFF. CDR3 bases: TGTGCCAGCAGCGTAGCGGATGAGCAGTTCTTC.

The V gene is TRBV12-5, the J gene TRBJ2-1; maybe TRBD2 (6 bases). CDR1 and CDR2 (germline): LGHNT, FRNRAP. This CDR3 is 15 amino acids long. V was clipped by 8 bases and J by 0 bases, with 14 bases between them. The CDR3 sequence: CASRGTGSSYNEQFF. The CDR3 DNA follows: TGTGCTAGTCGGGGGACTGGGAGCTCCTACAATGAGCAGTTCTTC.

CDR3 nucleotide sequence: TGTGCCAGCAGTTCAGCGGGACAGGCCTCTGGAAACACCATATATTTT. As protein: CASSSAGQASGNTIYF. The V gene is TRBV6-5, the J gene TRBJ1-3, with TRBD1 identical over 8 bases. V was pared by 4 bases and J by 0 bases, with 5 bases of the junction left unmatched. The V gene's germline CDR1 is MNHEY and CDR2 SVGAGI. CDR3 length equals 16 residues.

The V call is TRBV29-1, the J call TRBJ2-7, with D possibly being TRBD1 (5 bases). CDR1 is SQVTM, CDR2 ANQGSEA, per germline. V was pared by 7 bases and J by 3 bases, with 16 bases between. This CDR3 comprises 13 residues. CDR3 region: CSATPPGFYEQYF. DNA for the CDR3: TGCAGCGCTACACCACCAGGGTTCTACGAGCAGTACTTC.

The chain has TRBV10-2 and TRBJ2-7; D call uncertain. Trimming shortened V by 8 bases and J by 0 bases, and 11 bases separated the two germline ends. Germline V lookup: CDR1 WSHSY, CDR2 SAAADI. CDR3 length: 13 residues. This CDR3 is CASLPGYSYEQYF. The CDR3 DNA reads TGCGCCAGCTTACCCGGGTACTCCTACGAGCAGTACTTC.

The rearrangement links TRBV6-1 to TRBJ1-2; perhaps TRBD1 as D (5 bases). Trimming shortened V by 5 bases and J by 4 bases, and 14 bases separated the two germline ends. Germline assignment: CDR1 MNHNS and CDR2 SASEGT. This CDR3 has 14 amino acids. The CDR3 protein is CASSPRGDFYGYTF. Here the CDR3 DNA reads TGTGCCAGCAGTCCCCGGGGCGATTTCTATGGCTACACCTTC.

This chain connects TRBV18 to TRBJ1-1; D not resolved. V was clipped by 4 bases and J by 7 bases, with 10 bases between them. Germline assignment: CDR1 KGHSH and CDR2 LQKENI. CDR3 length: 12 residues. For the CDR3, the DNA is TGTGCCAGCTCACAAGAACCCGGTGAAGCTTTCTTT. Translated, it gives CASSQEPGEAFF.

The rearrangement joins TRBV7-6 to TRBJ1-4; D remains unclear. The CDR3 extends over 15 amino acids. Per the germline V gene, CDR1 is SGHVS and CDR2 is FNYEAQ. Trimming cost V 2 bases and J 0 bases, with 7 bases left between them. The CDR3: CASSLQYPTNEKLFF. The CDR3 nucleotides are TGTGCCAGCAGCTTACAGTACCCAACTAATGAAAAACTGTTTTTT.